This passage covers 2 T cell receptor beta chains from one sample sequenced in a study of T cell repertoires in cytomegalovirus infection. Antigens of these TCRs are unknown. TCRdb used MiXCR to reprocess the reads, holding one entry per CDR3 protein. Of roughly 150,000 distinct CDR3 sequences in the sample, about a fifth were seen once. The source was CD8+ T cells from cultured PBMCs, collected from culture after CMV antigen stimulation. The receptors derive from a human donor in good health (CMV status not recorded). Some clones in this sample may be carry-over from other donors' samples.

This clonotype was seen only a few times. The chain has TRBV7-9 and TRBJ2-7; D not certain. The V and J ends lost 5 bases and 3 bases respectively, with 8 bases between them. CDR3 length equals 12 residues. Looked up from germline, CDR1 is SEHNR and CDR2 is FQNEAQ (reference sequence). The CDR3 nucleotides are TGTGCCAGCAGCCCCGACTTCTACGAGCAGTACTTC. Protein sequence: CASSPDFYEQYF.

This clonotype turned up a few times. The chain carries TRBV28 and TRBJ1-2; the D gene is possibly TRBD1 (5 bases). This CDR3 has 11 residues. Germline CDR1 MDHEN, CDR2 SYDVKM. Trimming took 8 bases from V and 7 from J, leaving 11 bases between them. CDR3 sequence reads: CASERGGGYTF. CDR3 coding DNA: TGTGCCAGCGAGAGGGGAGGTGGCTACACCTTC.